This T cell receptor beta chain was identified in a study of T cells in Graves' hyperthyroidism and ophthalmopathy. Study-wide points: The model forecast ophthalmopathy, anticipating it by a median roughly 6.3 months before onset. Among clonotypes expanded in thyroid above 0.001, most were also found in blood.

Amplified regions were TCR beta CDR3 sequences from RNA transcripts. HTBI primers were used for first-round RT-PCR of the TCR CDR3. From the multiplex PCR reads, TCRdb called clonotypes with MiXCR, one entry per CDR3 protein. The sample lists about 640,000 distinct CDR3 sequences, over 40% occurring once. The CDR3 covers 14 residues. Germline CDR1 and CDR2: SEHNR and FQNEAQ (reference sequence). With 0 bases removed from V and 4 bases from J, the gap between germline ends came to 9 bases. This clonotype was counted many times. The antigen is not known. Patients with uncontrolled infections, other autoimmune diseases, pregnancy or lactation were excluded. Based on clinical symptoms, serum thyroxine and TRAb, thyroid ultrasound and orbital computed tomography, diagnoses were reached.

The sequence was obtained from an adult man with Graves' disease, either hyperthyroidism or ophthalmopathy (not recorded which). The chain joins TRBV7-9 to TRBJ1-1; D is possibly TRBD1 (5 bases). Sequenced input: peripheral blood or thyroid tissue (not recorded which). The CDR3 coding sequence is TGTGCCAGCAGCTTAGCCAAGGGGTTCACTGAAGCTTTCTTT. Amino acid sequence: CASSLAKGFTEAFF.